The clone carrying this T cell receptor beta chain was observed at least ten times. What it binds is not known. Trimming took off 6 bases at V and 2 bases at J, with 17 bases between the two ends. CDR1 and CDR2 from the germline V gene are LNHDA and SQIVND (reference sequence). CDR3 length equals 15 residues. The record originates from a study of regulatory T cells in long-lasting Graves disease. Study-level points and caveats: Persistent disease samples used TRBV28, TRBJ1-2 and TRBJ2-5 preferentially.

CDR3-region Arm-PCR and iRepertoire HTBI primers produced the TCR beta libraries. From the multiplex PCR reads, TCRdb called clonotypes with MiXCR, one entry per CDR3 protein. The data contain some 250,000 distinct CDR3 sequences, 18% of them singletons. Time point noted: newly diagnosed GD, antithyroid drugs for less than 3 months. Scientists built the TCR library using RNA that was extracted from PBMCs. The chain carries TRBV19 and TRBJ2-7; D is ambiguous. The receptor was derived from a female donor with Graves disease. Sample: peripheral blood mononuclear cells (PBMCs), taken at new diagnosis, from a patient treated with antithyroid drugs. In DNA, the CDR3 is TGTGCCAGTAGCCAAACAGTCTTCGGTACCTACGAGCAGTACTTC. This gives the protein CASSQTVFGTYEQYF.